Sequencing of this T cell receptor (beta chain) was carried out in a study of blood T cell repertoires in COVID-19 (TCRdb year 2020). About the study as a whole: Collaborator samples came from the United States, Italy and Spain and covered acute and convalescent phases of COVID-19. Deeply sampled blood TCRbeta repertoires from subjects exposed to, actively infected with, or recovered from COVID-19 were included in the dataset. Where HLA class I and class II types were available, the types were taken from metadata supplied by the sample provider, not from assay-based typing. Samples came from the ongoing ImmuneRACE study (first 160 participants) plus 1,254 subjects from 6 global collaborators. The repertoires were released in a freely available public database intended as a resource for research on the immune response to SARS-CoV-2. A de-identified subject ID, COVID-19 status, age in years and sex were almost always included in the sample metadata. The prospective study material was composed of cDNA or gDNA derived from T cells, B-cell-depleted T cells, or PBMCs.

TCRbeta CDR3 regions were amplified from genomic DNA using the immunoSEQ Assay, a bias-controlled multiplex PCR. The authors' analysis ran thus. Within the assay, amplification of reference gene primers was used to estimate how many nucleated cells each sample contained. To quantify the absolute abundance of each unique TCRbeta CDR3 rearrangement, sequence reads were collapsed and filtered. For each sample, productive Simpson clonality was calculated by taking the square root of Simpson's diversity index across productive rearrangements. The table was pulled from immuneACCESS by TCRdb, which kept in-frame rearrangements only. Such tables lose some clones; where checked, under half of the loss comes from unresolved V genes, and the rest has no known cause. Clone size and the V and J calls come from that table; the DNA yielded D and trimming. The sample table contains over 70,000 clones; only one count was recorded for 75% to 90% of them. The ten largest clonotypes hold over 15% of the sample.

Concerning this clone: The antigen it recognizes is unknown. Per-base quality was not reported, and no clone a single base away is much larger than it.

Points the paper makes about the study in general: Clinical and demographic metadata were provided uncurated, with the amount varying by source and participant.

The CDR3 goes from the cysteine to the phenylalanine over 14 residues. Here the CDR3 DNA is all that survives: 42 bases in frame from base 1. CDR1 and CDR2 are read off the germline V gene as WSHSY and SAAADI. Trimming takes 8 bases from V and 3 bases from J, and the germline ends sit 16 bases apart. Each collaborating institution followed its own protocols to collect whole blood in K2EDTA tubes. Collaborator samples were shipped for TCRbeta analysis as frozen whole blood, isolated PBMCs, or DNA extracted from either sample type. The specimen was peripheral blood. Here the chain combines TRBV10-2 and TRBJ1-1; the D gene cannot be resolved reliably. This sequence originates from a human donor in a cohort sampled during active COVID-19. The CDR3 loop reads CASHRRAQDTEAFF. In nucleotide form, the sequence is TGCGCCAGCCATAGGAGGGCGCAGGACACTGAAGCTTTCTTT.